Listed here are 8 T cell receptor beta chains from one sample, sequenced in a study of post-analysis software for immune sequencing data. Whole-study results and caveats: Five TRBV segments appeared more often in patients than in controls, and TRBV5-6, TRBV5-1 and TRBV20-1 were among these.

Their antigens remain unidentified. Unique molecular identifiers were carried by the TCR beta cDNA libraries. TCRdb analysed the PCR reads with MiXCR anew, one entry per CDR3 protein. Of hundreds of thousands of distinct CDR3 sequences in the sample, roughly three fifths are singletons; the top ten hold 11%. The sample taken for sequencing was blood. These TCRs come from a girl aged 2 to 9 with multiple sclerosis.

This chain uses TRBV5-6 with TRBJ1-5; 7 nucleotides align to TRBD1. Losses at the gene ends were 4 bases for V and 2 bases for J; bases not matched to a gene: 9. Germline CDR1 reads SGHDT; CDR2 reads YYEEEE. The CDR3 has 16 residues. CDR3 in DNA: TGTGCCAGCAGCCGAGGGGGCTCCGTGGGCAATCAGCCCCAGCATTTT. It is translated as CASSRGGSVGNQPQHF.

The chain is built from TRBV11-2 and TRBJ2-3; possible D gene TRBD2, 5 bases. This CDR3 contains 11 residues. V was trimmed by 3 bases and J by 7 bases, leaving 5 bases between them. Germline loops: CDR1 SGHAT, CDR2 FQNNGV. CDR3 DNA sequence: TGTGCCAGCAGCTTCGGGAATACGCAGTATTTT. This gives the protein CASSFGNTQYF.

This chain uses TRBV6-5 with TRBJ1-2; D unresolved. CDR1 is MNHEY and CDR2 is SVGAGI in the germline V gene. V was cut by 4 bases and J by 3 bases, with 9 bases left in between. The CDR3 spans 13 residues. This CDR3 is CASSSRSYYGYTF. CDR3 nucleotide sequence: TGTGCCAGCAGTTCCCGATCGTACTATGGCTACACCTTC.

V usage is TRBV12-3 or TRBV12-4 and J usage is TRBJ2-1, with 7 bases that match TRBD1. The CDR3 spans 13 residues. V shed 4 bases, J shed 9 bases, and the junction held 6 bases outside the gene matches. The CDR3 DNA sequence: TGTGCCAGCAGTTCCCGACAGGGCACTGAGCAGTTCTTC. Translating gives CASSSRQGTEQFF.

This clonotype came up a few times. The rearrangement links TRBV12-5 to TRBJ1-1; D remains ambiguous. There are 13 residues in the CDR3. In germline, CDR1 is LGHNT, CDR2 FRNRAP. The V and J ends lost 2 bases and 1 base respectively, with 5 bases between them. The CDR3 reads CASGLQENTEAFF. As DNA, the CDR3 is TGTGCTAGTGGTTTGCAGGAGAACACTGAAGCTTTCTTT.

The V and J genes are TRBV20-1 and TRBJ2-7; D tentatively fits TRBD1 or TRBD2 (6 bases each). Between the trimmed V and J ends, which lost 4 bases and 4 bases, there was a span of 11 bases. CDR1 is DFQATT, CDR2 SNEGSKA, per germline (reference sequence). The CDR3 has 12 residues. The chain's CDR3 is CSAKEGGYEQYF. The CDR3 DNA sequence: TGCAGTGCTAAGGAGGGGGGATACGAGCAGTACTTC.

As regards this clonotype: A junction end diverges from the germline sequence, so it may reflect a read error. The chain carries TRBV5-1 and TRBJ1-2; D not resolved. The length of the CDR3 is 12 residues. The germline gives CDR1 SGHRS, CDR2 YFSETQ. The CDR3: CASSFMGYGYTF. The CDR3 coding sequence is TGCGCCAGCAGCTTCATGGGGTATGGTTACACCTTC.

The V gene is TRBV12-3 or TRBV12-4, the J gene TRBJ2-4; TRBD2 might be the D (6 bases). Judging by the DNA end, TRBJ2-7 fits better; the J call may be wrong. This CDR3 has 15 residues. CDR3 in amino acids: CASRSPGTGAYEQYF. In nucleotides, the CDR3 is TGTGCCAGCAGGTCGCCCGGGACTGGAGCCTACGAGCAGTACTTC.